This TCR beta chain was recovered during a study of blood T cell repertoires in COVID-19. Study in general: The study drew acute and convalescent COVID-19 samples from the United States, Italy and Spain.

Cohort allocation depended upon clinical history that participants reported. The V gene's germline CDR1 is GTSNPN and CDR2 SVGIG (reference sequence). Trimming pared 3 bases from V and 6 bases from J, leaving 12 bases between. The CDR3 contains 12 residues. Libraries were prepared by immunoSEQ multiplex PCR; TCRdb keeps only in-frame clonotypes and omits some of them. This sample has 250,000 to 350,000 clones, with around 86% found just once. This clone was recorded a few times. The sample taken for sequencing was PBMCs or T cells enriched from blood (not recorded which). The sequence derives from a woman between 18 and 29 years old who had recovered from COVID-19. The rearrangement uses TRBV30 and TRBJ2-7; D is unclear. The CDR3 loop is CAWSPSGSEQYF. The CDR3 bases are TGTGCCTGGAGCCCCTCAGGAAGCGAGCAGTACTTC.